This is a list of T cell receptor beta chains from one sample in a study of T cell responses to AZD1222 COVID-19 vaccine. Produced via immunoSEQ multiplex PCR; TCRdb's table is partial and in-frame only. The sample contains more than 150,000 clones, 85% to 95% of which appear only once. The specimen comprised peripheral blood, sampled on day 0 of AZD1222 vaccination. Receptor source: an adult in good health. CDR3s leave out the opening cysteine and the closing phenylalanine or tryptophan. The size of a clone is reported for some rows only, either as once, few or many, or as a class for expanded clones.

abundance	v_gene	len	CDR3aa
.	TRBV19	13	ASSRPGQGTYGYT
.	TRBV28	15	ASSFYFRGGYNQPQH
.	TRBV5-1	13	ASSLDRQPLEGYT
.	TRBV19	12	ASSEGVGGNTIY
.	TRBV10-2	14	ASSESRSVVTDTQY
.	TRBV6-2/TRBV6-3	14	ASSRGAGGLNTEAF
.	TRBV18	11	ASSRQDGIEAF
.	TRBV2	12	ASSEIPAIETQY
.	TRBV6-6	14	ASSFLGSGSNSPLH
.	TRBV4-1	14	ASSQAGTSDYNEQF
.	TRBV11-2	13	ASSLDRTGHNEQF
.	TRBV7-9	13	ASSLAGHLDQPQH
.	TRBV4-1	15	ASSQDHLTGDNSPLH
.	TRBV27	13	ASSSRPGGFYGYT
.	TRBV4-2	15	ASSQAGLAGEVREQY
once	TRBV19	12	ASRGTATNEKLF
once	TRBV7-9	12	ASSPPIIQETQY
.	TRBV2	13	ASSSGRTPANEQY
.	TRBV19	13	TSTRDRGRSTEAF
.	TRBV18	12	ASSPNSINSPLH
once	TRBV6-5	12	ASERGRGHTEAF
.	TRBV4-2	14	ASSQSAGQGGEKLF
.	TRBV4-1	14	ASSQGTSGAYNEQF
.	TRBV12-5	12	ASGRMTENTEAF
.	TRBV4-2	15	ASSQGTGALSNQPQH
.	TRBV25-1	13	ASSGGGGSTGELF
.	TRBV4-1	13	ASLPIPSVNQPQH
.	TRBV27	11	ASSFRTGYEQY
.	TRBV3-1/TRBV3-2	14	ASSQGREENYNEQF
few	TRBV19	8	ASGGYEQY
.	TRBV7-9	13	ASSLASGGSYEQY
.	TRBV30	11	AWSSGGGETQY